This T cell receptor (beta chain) emerged from a study of blood T cell repertoires in COVID-19. As for the study in general: PBMCs, B-cell-depleted T cells, or T cells were the source of the cDNA or gDNA that made up the material.

Generated by immunoSEQ multiplex PCR, the TCRdb table keeps only in-frame clones and is missing some. The table shows fewer than 400,000 clones, with roughly 89% occurring only once. Trimming cost V 2 bases and J 3 bases, with 10 bases left between them. The CDR3 is made up of 13 amino acids. CDR1 and CDR2 from the germline V gene are GTSNPN and SVGIG (reference sequence). Sequenced input: PBMCs or T cells enriched from blood (not recorded which). The receptor comes from a woman aged 25 to 39 who had recovered from COVID-19. The chain recombines TRBV30 with TRBJ1-1, with a possible D match to TRBD1 (5 bases). CDR3 bases: TGTGCCTGGAGTCAGGGTGGGGACACTGAAGCTTTCTTT. Its translation: CAWSQGGDTEAFF. The entire variable domain, with the rest obtained from reference TRBV30 and TRBJ1-1, is as follows: SQTIHQWPATLVQPVGSPLSLECTVEGTSNPNLYWYRQAAGRGLQLLFYSVGIGQISSEVPQNLSASRPQDRQFILSSKKLLLSDSGFYLCAWSQGGDTEAFFGQGTRLTVV.